These 31 T cell receptor beta chains share one sample of origin, sequenced in a study of shared clonotypes between healthy human individuals. Profiling relied on immunoSEQ multiplex PCR, and the TCRdb table lists in-frame clones only, not all of them. Of approximately 1.1 million clones listed, 75% to 80% are singletons. Sequencing input: memory CD4+ T cells from PBMCs. The subset was: CD45RA-negative fraction. These receptor sequences come from a man aged 18 to 30 in good health. Some clones in this sample may be carry-over from other donors' samples.

This clone was counted a single time. The chain uses TRBV15 and TRBJ2-1; 7 bases map to TRBD1. The CDR3 is made up of 16 amino acids. Trimming removed 5 bases from V and 4 bases from J; junction bases left unmatched: 11. Germline V CDR1 and CDR2: LNHNV, YYDKDF (reference sequence). The CDR3 sequence is CATSDPGQRSYNEQFF. The CDR3 DNA reads TGTGCCACCAGCGATCCGGGACAGAGAAGTTACAATGAGCAGTTCTTC.

The V gene is TRBV7-9, the J gene TRBJ1-6, with D uncertain. V was pared by 0 bases and J by 9 bases, with 3 bases between. Germline V gene sequence: CDR1 SEHNR, CDR2 FQNEAQ (reference sequence). The CDR3 is made up of 12 amino acids. CDR3 DNA: TGTGCCAGCAGCTTAGCAGGTTCACCCCTCCACTTT. This gives the protein CASSLAGSPLHF.

The chain carries TRBV6-5 and TRBJ2-7, with TRBD2 as a possible D gene (6 bases). Germline values: CDR1 MNHEY, CDR2 SVGAGI. This CDR3 comprises 15 residues. The ends were cut back, 8 bases at V and 0 bases at J, with 17 bases in the middle. The DNA of the CDR3 is TGTGCCAGCTCATCGGGGGACGGCAGCTCCTACGAGCAGTACTTC. Residues: CASSSGDGSSYEQYF.

V and J are TRBV2 and TRBJ2-5, with 12 bases lining up with TRBD2. The V segment lost 5 bases and the J segment 4 bases; nucleotides outside the gene matches: 8. This CDR3 is built from 16 residues. Germline lookup yields CDR1 SNHLY and CDR2 FYNNEI. The CDR3 DNA reads TGTGCCAGCAGTTCTCCCTCTAGCGGGAGGGCAGAGACCCAGTACTTC. Amino acid sequence: CASSSPSSGRAETQYF.

V usage is TRBV18 and J usage is TRBJ2-7; 8 bases are a match to TRBD2. Losses at the gene ends were 0 bases for V and 3 bases for J; bases not matched to a gene: 7. Germline CDR1 and CDR2: KGHSH and LQKENI. The CDR3 is 16 amino acids. The CDR3 is CASSPPPALAGYEQYF. CDR3 coding DNA: TGTGCCAGCTCACCACCTCCGGCCCTAGCGGGCTACGAGCAGTACTTC.

The genes are TRBV5-1 and TRBJ1-2; the D gene is possibly TRBD1 (6 bases). Trimming stripped 0 bases from V and 3 bases from J, with 12 bases between. CDR1 and CDR2 (germline): SGHRS, YFSETQ. The CDR3 is 15 amino acids. Here the CDR3 reads CASSLAWGADYGYTF. The CDR3 DNA follows: TGCGCCAGCAGCTTGGCCTGGGGGGCCGACTATGGCTACACCTTC.

The V and J genes are TRBV27 and TRBJ1-1; D is undetermined. The CDR3 runs to 11 residues. Trimming took 6 bases from V and 2 from J, leaving 4 bases between them. Germline lookup yields CDR1 MNHEY and CDR2 SMNVEV (reference sequence). The CDR3 DNA is TGTGCCAGCAGAACCAACACTGAAGCTTTCTTT. Translating it yields CASRTNTEAFF.

The V gene is TRBV30, the J gene TRBJ1-4; 9 positions agree with TRBD1. Trimming removed 2 bases from V and 10 bases from J; junction bases left unmatched: 11. CDR1 and CDR2 from the germline V gene are GTSNPN and SVGIG (reference sequence). The CDR3 spans 15 residues. The CDR3 nucleotides are TGTGCCTGGAGTCTCCGGGACAGGGATTCTACAAAACTGTTTTTT. Encoded protein: CAWSLRDRDSTKLFF.

The CDR3 nucleotides are TGTGCCAGCAGTTTATTCGGGCGGGTCTACGAGCAGTACTTC. It encodes CASSLFGRVYEQYF. The chain joins TRBV28 to TRBJ2-7; possibly TRBD2 for D (5 bases). The V end lost 1 base, the J end lost 3 bases, and 10 bases lay between the germline ends. There are 14 residues in the CDR3. CDR1 is MDHEN and CDR2 is SYDVKM in the germline V gene.

CDR3 loop: CASSLYQGSTGELFF. For the CDR3, the DNA is TGCGCCAGCAGCTTGTATCAGGGATCCACCGGGGAGCTGTTTTTT. V usage is TRBV5-1 and J usage is TRBJ2-2, with a possible D match to TRBD1 (5 bases). Trimming cost V 1 base and J 4 bases, with 11 bases left between them. This CDR3 is built from 15 residues. CDR1 is SGHRS and CDR2 is YFSETQ in the germline V gene.

This clone was picked up a small number of times. V is TRBV5-4 and J is TRBJ1-4; D not certain. V was shortened by 0 bases and J by 3 bases, with 6 bases between the two germline ends. CDR3 length equals 14 residues. In germline, CDR1 is SGHNT, CDR2 YYREEE (reference sequence). CDR3 coding DNA: TGTGCCAGCAGCTTGGCCGGAGCTAATGAAAAACTGTTTTTT. This encodes CASSLAGANEKLFF.

The chain couples TRBV15 to TRBJ1-5; no clear D gene. This CDR3 contains 14 residues. The V end was cut by 0 bases, the J end by 11 bases, with 14 bases between. CDR1 is LNHNV and CDR2 is YYDKDF in the germline V gene (reference sequence). CDR3 sequence reads: CATSREAARVAQHF. DNA for the CDR3: TGTGCCACCAGCAGAGAGGCGGCGCGCGTTGCCCAGCATTTT.

The table lists this clone with a few counts. The CDR3 region is CASSLDTTDTQYF. The CDR3 DNA reads TGTGCCAGCAGCTTAGACACCACAGATACGCAGTATTTT. The J gene is TRBJ2-3, the V gene TRBV5-8; D is uncertain. The CDR3 is 13 residues long. V was shortened by 2 bases and J by 2 bases, with 6 bases between the two germline ends. Looked up from germline, CDR1 is SGHTS and CDR2 is YDEGEE.

The chain recombines TRBV18 with TRBJ2-7; TRBD2 agrees at 7 bases. With V trimmed by 4 bases and J by 0 bases, 9 bases remained unmatched. The V gene's germline CDR1 is KGHSH and CDR2 LQKENI. This CDR3 is 16 amino acids long. The DNA for the CDR3 is TGTGCCAGCTCACTCCTAACTAGCGCAAGCTCCTACGAGCAGTACTTC. Amino acid sequence: CASSLLTSASSYEQYF.

This chain connects TRBV6-1 to TRBJ2-3, with D unclear. Germline assignment: CDR1 MNHNS and CDR2 SASEGT. The CDR3 runs to 15 residues. V was cut by 10 bases and J by 1 base, with 18 bases left in between. The CDR3 protein is CANAEGRPRTDTQYF. The CDR3 DNA reads as TGTGCCAACGCGGAAGGGCGGCCCCGCACAGATACGCAGTATTTT.

The rearrangement links TRBV14 to TRBJ1-2; no definite D call. CDR1 and CDR2 from the germline V gene are SGHDN and FVKESK. Trimming shortened V by 0 bases and J by 10 bases, and 15 bases separated the two germline ends. The CDR3 has 14 residues. The CDR3 protein is CASSQDSKTKDYTF. The DNA of the CDR3 is TGTGCCAGCAGCCAAGATTCCAAGACTAAGGACTACACCTTC.

In its sample, this clone was seen once. The chain recombines TRBV9 with TRBJ2-1; TRBD2 aligns across 12 bases. V was pared by 4 bases and J by 10 bases, with 6 bases of the junction left unmatched. Germline V gene data show CDR1 as SGDLS and CDR2 as YYNGEE. The CDR3 has 14 amino acids. The CDR3 spells CASSTRLAGAEQFF. CDR3 bases: TGTGCCAGCAGCACCCGACTAGCGGGAGCGGAGCAGTTCTTC.

This chain uses TRBV9 with TRBJ2-1; 8 nucleotides match TRBD1. Germline trimming cut 0 bases from V and 2 bases from J; bases unmatched to any gene: 4. This CDR3 is 16 amino acids long. Germline CDR1 and CDR2: SGDLS and YYNGEE. The CDR3 DNA reads as TGTGCCAGCAGCGTAGACGCAGGGGGCCCCTACAATGAGCAGTTCTTC. It translates to CASSVDAGGPYNEQFF.

J is TRBJ2-7 and V is TRBV5-1; TRBD1 matches 7 bases. Germline assignment: CDR1 SGHRS and CDR2 YFSETQ. V gave up 4 bases and J gave up 0 bases; unmatched junction bases: 10. The length of the CDR3 is 16 residues. CDR3 residues: CASSPSGQPNSYEQYF. DNA of the CDR3: TGCGCCAGCAGCCCGTCGGGACAGCCCAACTCCTACGAGCAGTACTTC.

This clone was picked up many times. The rearrangement joins TRBV5-1 to TRBJ2-3; a weak D match, TRBD2 (8 bases). Germline-derived CDR1 and CDR2 are SGHRS and YFSETQ. The V gene lost 7 bases and the J gene lost 4 bases, with 19 bases spanning the gap. This CDR3 has 15 amino acids. The DNA of the CDR3 is TGCGCCAGCGGACCGAGGGGGCGGGAGGCAGATACGCAGTATTTT. This codes for CASGPRGREADTQYF.

The rearrangement links TRBV4-1 to TRBJ2-7; 10 positions agree with TRBD2. The V gene end was trimmed by 0 bases and the J gene end by 4 bases; junction bases not matched to a gene: 12. The V gene's germline CDR1 is MGHRA and CDR2 YSYEKL. This CDR3 is 18 amino acids long. Here the CDR3 DNA reads TGCGCCAGCAGCCAAGATCCCAGCGCTAGCGGGAGTGTTTACGAGCAGTACTTC. Its protein is CASSQDPSASGSVYEQYF.

The chain is built from TRBV7-7 and TRBJ2-5; the match to TRBD1 covers 7 bases. CDR1 SSHAT and CDR2 FNYEAQ come from the germline V gene (reference sequence). J gave up 5 bases and V 5 bases, and 11 bases lay outside the gene matches. The CDR3 is 15 residues long. The CDR3 nucleotides are TGTGCCAGCAGCAACCGGGACAGCTTCGAGGAGACCCAGTACTTC. It specifies CASSNRDSFEETQYF.

A word on this clone: Additional DNA sequences in this sample encode the identical CDR3. This sequence joins TRBV6-5 and TRBJ2-1; D not certain. V was pared by 0 bases and J by 6 bases, with 6 bases between. The germline CDR1 and CDR2 sequences are MNHEY and SVGAGI. The CDR3 covers 13 residues. In nucleotides, the CDR3 is TGTGCCAGCAGTTACTCGAGAGGCAATGAGCAGTTCTTC. This encodes CASSYSRGNEQFF.

The CDR3 loop reads CASSETASNQPQHF. CDR3 nucleotides: TGTGCCAGCAGTGAGACGGCTAGCAATCAGCCCCAGCATTTT. J is TRBJ1-5 and V is TRBV2; no clear D gene. V was shortened by 3 bases and J by 0 bases, with 6 bases between the two germline ends. Germline CDR1 and CDR2: SNHLY and FYNNEI. The CDR3 has 14 residues.

In this sample, this clone turned up a few times. V gene TRBV10-3 combines with J gene TRBJ1-4, with D unresolved. With 10 bases removed from V and 0 bases from J, the gap between germline ends came to 12 bases. The CDR3 loop spans 14 amino acids. Per germline, CDR1 ENHRY and CDR2 SYGVKD. The CDR3 protein is CATKAATTNEKLFF. The CDR3 DNA reads TGTGCCACCAAGGCGGCCACAACTAATGAAAAACTGTTTTTT.

The rearrangement links TRBV5-1 to TRBJ2-3; no reliable D call. V lost 0 bases, J lost 5 bases, and 10 bases lay in between. CDR3 size: 14 residues. Germline V gives CDR1 SGHRS, CDR2 YFSETQ. In nucleotides, the CDR3 is TGCGCCAGCAGCTTGGCTGCCAGGATAGATACGCAGTATTTT. This encodes CASSLAARIDTQYF.

This clone was seen only once. This chain connects TRBV5-8 to TRBJ2-5; 9 positions agree with TRBD1. V lost 4 bases and J lost 4; bases outside the gene matches: 11. In germline, CDR1 is SGHTS, CDR2 YDEGEE. This CDR3 region has 16 residues. Here the CDR3 reads CASSPGAGQGGETQYF. DNA of the CDR3: TGTGCCAGCAGCCCGGGAGCGGGACAGGGTGGAGAGACCCAGTACTTC.

The chain links TRBV5-1 to TRBJ2-2; 14 bases align to TRBD2. V was clipped by 4 bases and J by 0 bases; unmatched bases: 23. The CDR3 is 24 residues long. Germline lookup yields CDR1 SGHRS and CDR2 YFSETQ. CDR3 sequence (DNA): TGCGCCAGCAGCCGACGACAGGGGGCCCCAGGGACTAGCGGGAGCCCCGCGAACACCGGGGAGCTGTTTTTT. The encoded protein is CASSRRQGAPGTSGSPANTGELFF.

The gene calls are TRBV28 and TRBJ2-1; TRBD1 might be the D (5 bases). V was shortened by 6 bases and J by 10 bases, with 10 bases between the two germline ends. The V gene's germline CDR1 is MDHEN and CDR2 SYDVKM. This CDR3 has 11 residues. CDR3 DNA sequence: TGTGCCAGCAGCCAGAACAGGGAGCAGTTCTTC. It is translated as CASSQNREQFF.

DNA for the CDR3: TGTGCCACCGCGCGGGAGTTTTCTTCCGAGCAGTACTTC. It codes for CATAREFSSEQYF. This chain links TRBV25-1 with TRBJ2-7; 7 nucleotides line up with TRBD2. The CDR3 has 13 amino acids. The J segment lost 6 bases and the V segment lost 10 bases, leaving 12 bases of the junction unmatched. Germline CDR1 and CDR2: MGHDK and SYGVNS.

Concerning this clone itself: This same CDR3 is encoded by further DNA sequences in the sample. In DNA form, the CDR3 reads TGTGCCAGCTCACCACTGGGGGGCACTGAAGCTTTCTTT. Residues: CASSPLGGTEAFF. The chain employs TRBV18 and TRBJ1-1, with a tentative D call TRBD1 (5 bases). V lost 1 base and J 4 bases, leaving 7 bases between the germline ends. Germline CDR1 KGHSH, CDR2 LQKENI. The CDR3 has 13 amino acids.